This T cell receptor beta chain appears in the sequencing data of a study of cytomegalovirus exposure and HLA in healthy donors. Germline CDR1 KGHSH, CDR2 LQKENI. The length of the CDR3 is 14 residues. Germline trimming cut 3 bases from V and 1 base from J; bases unmatched to any gene: 2. Assay: immunoSEQ multiplex PCR; the TCRdb copy retains only in-frame clones and omits some. The table has approximately 71,000 clones, 94% seen once; the top ten hold approximately 0.93%. General study results and limits: Researchers catalogued some 160 TCR beta chains as cytomegalovirus-associated. The classifier was said to identify cytomegalovirus status with high specificity and sensitivity. For most TCR sequences rarity was the rule, although some public TCRs occurred in many donors.

With regard to this clone: Its antigen remains unidentified.

V gene TRBV18 combines with J gene TRBJ2-5, with 7 bases matching TRBD1. Sequenced: PBMCs. The TCR originated in a woman aged 18-35 years in good health and CMV-seronegative. CDR3 loop: CASSPTGLQETQYF. Here the CDR3 DNA reads TGTGCCAGCTCACCGACAGGGCTCCAAGAGACCCAGTACTTC. The variable domain in full, completed from reference TRBV18 and TRBJ2-5, reads NAGVMQNPRHLVRRRGQEARLRCSPMKGHSHVYWYRQLPEEGLKFMVYLQKENIIDESGMPKERFSAEFPKEGPSILRIQQVVRGDSAAYFCASSPTGLQETQYFGPGTRLLVL.